This T cell receptor (beta chain) was sequenced during a study of blood T cell repertoires in COVID-19. Study background: Samples representing acute and convalescent COVID-19 were sourced from the United States, Italy and Spain. The analysed material was cDNA or gDNA that came from T cells, B-cell-depleted T cells, or PBMCs.

In the source study's methods: Reference gene primer amplification in the assay estimated nucleated cell counts. TCRdb's table, derived via immunoSEQ multiplex PCR, lists solely in-frame clones and lacks some. Clone size and the V and J calls come from that table; the DNA yielded D and trimming. Of about 33,000 clones listed, 85% are singletons. The sequence was obtained from a man aged 55 to 70 with active COVID-19. Sequenced: peripheral blood.

CDR3 loop: CASSETGTGTYEQYF. CDR3 coding DNA: TGTGCCAGCAGTGAAACCGGGACAGGGACCTACGAGCAGTACTTC. V usage is TRBV28 and J usage is TRBJ2-7; 9 nucleotides agree with TRBD1. Losses at the gene ends were 5 bases for V and 2 bases for J; bases not matched to a gene: 7. This CDR3 region has 15 residues. Germline V CDR1 and CDR2: MDHEN, SYDVKM.